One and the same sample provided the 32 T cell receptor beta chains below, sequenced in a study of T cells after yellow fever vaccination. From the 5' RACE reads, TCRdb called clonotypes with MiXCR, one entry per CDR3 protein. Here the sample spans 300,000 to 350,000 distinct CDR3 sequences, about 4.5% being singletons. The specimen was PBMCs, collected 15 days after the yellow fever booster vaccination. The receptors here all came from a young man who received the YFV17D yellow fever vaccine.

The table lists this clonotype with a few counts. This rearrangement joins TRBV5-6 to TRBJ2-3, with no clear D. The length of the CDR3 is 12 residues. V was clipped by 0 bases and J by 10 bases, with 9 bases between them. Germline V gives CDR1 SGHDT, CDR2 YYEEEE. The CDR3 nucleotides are TGTGCCAGCAGCTTGGCACCAGGCCCGCAGTATTTT. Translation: CASSLAPGPQYF. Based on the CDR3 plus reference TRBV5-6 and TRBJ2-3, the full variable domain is DAGVTQSPTHLIKTRGQQVTLRCSPKSGHDTVSWYQQALGQGPQFIFQYYEEEERQRGNFPDRFSGHQFPNYSSELNVNALLLGDSALYLCASSLAPGPQYFGPGTRLTVL.

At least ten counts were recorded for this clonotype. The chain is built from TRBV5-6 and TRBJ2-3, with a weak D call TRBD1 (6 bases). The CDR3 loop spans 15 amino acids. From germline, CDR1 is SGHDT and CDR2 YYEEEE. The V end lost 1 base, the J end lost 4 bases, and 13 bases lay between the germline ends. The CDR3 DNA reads TGTGCCAGCAGCTTGCCAGGGGAGAGCGCAGATACGCAGTATTTT. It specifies CASSLPGESADTQYF. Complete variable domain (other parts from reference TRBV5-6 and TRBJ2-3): DAGVTQSPTHLIKTRGQQVTLRCSPKSGHDTVSWYQQALGQGPQFIFQYYEEEERQRGNFPDRFSGHQFPNYSSELNVNALLLGDSALYLCASSLPGESADTQYFGPGTRLTVL.

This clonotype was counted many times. CDR3 DNA: TGTGCCAGCAGCGAAATTGCCGGGACAGGGTCGCGTGAGCAGTTCTTC. Translating it yields CASSEIAGTGSREQFF. The V call is TRBV5-6, the J call TRBJ2-1, with 9 bases aligning to TRBD1. V dropped 4 bases and J dropped 9; count of bases not matched to a gene: 14. The CDR3 length is 16 residues. Germline lookup yields CDR1 SGHDT and CDR2 YYEEEE.

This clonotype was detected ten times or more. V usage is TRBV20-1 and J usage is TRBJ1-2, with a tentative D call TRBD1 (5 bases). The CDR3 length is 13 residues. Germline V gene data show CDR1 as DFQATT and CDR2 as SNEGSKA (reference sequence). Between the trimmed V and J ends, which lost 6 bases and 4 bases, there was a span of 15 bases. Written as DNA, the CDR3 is TGCAGTGCCACGGCGGGGCTCCTCTATGGCTACACCTTC. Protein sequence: CSATAGLLYGYTF.

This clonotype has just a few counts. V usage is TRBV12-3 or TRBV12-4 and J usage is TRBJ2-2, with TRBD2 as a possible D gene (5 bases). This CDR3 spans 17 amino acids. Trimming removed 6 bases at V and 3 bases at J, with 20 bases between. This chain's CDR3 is CASSPLGRRGHTGELFF. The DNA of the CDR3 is TGTGCCAGCAGCCCCCTTGGCAGGAGAGGGCACACCGGGGAGCTGTTTTTT.

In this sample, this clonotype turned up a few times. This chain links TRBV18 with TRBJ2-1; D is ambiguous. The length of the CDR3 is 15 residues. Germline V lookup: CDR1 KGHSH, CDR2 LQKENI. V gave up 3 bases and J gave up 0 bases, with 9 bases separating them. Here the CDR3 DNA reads TGTGCCAGCTCACCGATCTGGAGCTCCTACAATGAGCAGTTCTTC. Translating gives CASSPIWSSYNEQFF. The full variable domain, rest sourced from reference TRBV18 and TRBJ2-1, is NAGVMQNPRHLVRRRGQEARLRCSPMKGHSHVYWYRQLPEEGLKFMVYLQKENIIDESGMPKERFSAEFPKEGPSILRIQQVVRGDSAAYFCASSPIWSSYNEQFFGPGTRLTVL.

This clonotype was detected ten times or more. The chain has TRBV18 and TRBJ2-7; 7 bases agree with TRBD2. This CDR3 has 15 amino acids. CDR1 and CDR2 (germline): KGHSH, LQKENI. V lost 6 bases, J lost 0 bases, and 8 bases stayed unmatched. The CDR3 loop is CASSPVGGSSYEQYV. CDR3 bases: TGTGCCAGCTCCCCGGTGGGGGGGTCCTCCTACGAGCAGTACGTC.

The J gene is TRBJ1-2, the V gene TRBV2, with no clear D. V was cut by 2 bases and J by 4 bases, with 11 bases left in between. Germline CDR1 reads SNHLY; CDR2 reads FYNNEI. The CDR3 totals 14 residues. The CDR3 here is CASSERKTAYGYTF. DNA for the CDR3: TGTGCCAGCAGTGAAAGGAAAACGGCCTATGGCTACACCTTC.

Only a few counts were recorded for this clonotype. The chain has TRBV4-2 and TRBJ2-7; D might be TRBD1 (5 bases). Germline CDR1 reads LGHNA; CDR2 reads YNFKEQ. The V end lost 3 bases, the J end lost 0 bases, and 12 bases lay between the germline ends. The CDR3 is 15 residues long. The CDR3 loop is CASSQPRQLSYEQYF. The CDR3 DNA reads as TGTGCCAGCAGCCAGCCGAGACAGCTCTCCTACGAGCAGTACTTC.

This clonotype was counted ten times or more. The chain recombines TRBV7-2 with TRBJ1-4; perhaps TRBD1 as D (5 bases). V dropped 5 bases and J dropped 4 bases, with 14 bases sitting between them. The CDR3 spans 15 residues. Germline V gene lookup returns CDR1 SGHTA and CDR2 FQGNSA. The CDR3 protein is CASSPRVRDNEKLFF. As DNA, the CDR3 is TGTGCCAGCAGCCCCCGGGTCAGGGATAATGAAAAACTGTTTTTT.

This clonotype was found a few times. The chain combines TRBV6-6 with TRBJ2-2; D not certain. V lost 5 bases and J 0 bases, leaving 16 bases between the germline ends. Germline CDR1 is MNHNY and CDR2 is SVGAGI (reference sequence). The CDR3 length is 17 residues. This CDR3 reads CASSREMTGPNTGELFF. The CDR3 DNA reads TGTGCCAGCAGTCGTGAGATGACGGGCCCGAACACCGGGGAGCTGTTTTTT.

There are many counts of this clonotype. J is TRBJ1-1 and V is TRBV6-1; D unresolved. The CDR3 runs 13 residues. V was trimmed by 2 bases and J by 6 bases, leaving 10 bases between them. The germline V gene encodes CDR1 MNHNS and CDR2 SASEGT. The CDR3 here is CASSEYRGPEAFF. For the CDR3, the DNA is TGTGCCAGCAGTGAATATCGAGGGCCTGAAGCTTTCTTT.

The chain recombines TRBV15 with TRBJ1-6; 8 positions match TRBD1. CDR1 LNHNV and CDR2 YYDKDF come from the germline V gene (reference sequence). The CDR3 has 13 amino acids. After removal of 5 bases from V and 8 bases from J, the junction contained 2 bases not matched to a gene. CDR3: CATSLDRDSPLHF. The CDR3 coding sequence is TGTGCCACCAGCTTGGACAGGGATTCACCCCTCCACTTT.

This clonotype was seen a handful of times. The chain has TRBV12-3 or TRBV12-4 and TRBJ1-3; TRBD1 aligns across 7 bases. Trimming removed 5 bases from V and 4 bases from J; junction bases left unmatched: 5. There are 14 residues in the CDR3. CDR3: CASSDRADGNTIYF. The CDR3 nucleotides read TGTGCCAGCAGTGACAGGGCGGACGGAAACACCATATATTTT.

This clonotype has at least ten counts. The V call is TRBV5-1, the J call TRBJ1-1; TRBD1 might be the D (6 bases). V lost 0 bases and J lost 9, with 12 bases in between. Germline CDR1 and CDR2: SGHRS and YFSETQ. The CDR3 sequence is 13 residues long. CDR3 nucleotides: TGCGCCAGCAGCTTGGAGTTCCAGGGGAAAGCTTTCTTT. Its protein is CASSLEFQGKAFF. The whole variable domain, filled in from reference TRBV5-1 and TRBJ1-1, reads KAGVTQTPRYLIKTRGQQVTLSCSPISGHRSVSWYQQTPGQGLQFLFEYFSETQRNKGNFPGRFSGRQFSNSRSEMNVSTLELGDSALYLCASSLEFQGKAFFGQGTRLTVV.

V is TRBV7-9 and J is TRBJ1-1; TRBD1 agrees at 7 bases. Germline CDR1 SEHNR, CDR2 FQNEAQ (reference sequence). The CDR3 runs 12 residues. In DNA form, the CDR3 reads TGTGCTCAGGGGGGGATAAACACTGAAGCTTTCTTT. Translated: CAQGGINTEAFF. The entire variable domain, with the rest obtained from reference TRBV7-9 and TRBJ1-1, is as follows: DTGVSQNPRHKITKRGQNVTFRCDPISEHNRLYWYRQTLGQGPEFLTYFQNEAQLEKSRLLSDRFSAERPKGSFSTLEIQRTEQGDSAMYLCAQGGINTEAFFGQGTRLTVV.

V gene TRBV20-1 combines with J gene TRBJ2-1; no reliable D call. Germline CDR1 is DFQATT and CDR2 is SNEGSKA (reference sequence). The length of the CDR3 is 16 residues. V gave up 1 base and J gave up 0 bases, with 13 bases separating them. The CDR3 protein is CSARAASADSYNEQFF. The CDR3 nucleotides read TGCAGTGCTAGAGCGGCCTCGGCTGACTCCTACAATGAGCAGTTCTTC.

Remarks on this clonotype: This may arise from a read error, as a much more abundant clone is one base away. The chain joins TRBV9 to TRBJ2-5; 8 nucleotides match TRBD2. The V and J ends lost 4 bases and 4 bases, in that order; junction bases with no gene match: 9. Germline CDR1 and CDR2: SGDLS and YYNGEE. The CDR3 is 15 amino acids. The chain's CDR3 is CASSPPGTSLETQYF. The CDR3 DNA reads TGTGCCAGCAGCCCCCCCGGGACTAGTCTAGAGACCCAGTACTTC.

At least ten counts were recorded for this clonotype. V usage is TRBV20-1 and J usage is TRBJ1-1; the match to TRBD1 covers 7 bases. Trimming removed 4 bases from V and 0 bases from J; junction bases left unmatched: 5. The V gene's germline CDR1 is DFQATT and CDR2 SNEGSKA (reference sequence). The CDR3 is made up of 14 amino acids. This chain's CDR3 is CSAMTGSLNTEAFF. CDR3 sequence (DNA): TGCAGTGCTATGACAGGGAGCTTGAACACTGAAGCTTTCTTT.

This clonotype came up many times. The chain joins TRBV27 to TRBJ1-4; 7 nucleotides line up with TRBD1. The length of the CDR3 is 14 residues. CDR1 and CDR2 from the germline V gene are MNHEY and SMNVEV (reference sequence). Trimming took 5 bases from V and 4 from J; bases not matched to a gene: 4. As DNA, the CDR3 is TGTGCCAGCAGTCCGGGACAGCTTAATGAAAAACTGTTTTTT. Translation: CASSPGQLNEKLFF.

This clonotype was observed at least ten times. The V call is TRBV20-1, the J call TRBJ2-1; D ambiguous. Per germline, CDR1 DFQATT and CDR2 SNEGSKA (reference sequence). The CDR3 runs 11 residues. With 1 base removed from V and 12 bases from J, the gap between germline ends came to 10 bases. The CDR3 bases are TGCAGTGCTAGAGCCCTGGGTGTGCAGTTCTTC. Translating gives CSARALGVQFF.

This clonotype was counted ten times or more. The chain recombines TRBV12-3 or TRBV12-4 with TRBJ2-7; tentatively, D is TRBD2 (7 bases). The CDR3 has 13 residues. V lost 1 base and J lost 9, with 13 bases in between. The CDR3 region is CASSLDRGAVQYF. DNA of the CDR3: TGTGCCAGCAGTTTAGATCGGGGGGCCGTGCAGTACTTC.

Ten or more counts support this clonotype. CDR3 region: CSAGLGGQPQHF. CDR3 sequence (DNA): TGCAGTGCCGGCTTAGGGGGTCAGCCCCAGCATTTT. This rearrangement joins TRBV20-1 to TRBJ1-5, with a possible D match to TRBD1 (6 bases). Germline CDR1 and CDR2: DFQATT and SNEGSKA (reference sequence). This CDR3 comprises 12 residues. Trimming took off 6 bases at V and 6 bases at J, with 12 bases between the two ends.

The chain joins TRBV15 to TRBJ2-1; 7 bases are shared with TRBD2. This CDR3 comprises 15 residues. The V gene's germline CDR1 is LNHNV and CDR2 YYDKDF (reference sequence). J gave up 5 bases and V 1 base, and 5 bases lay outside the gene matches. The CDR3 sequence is CATSRAGRDDNEQFF. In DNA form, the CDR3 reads TGTGCCACCAGCAGAGCGGGGAGGGATGACAATGAGCAGTTCTTC.

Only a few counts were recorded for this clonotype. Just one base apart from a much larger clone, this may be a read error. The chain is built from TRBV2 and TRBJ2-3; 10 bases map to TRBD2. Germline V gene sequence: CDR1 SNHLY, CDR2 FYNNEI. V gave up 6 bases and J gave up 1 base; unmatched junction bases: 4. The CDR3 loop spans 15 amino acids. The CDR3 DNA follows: TGTGCCAGCAGCACCGGGACTAGCGGCACAGATACGCAGTATTTT. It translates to CASSTGTSGTDTQYF.

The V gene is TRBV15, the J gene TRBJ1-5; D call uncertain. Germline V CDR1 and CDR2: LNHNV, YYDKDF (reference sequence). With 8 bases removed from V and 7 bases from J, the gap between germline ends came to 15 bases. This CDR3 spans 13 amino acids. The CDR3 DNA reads TGTGCCACCTCAGGCGGAGCAGGACAGCCCCAGCATTTT. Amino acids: CATSGGAGQPQHF.

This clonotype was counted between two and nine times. The CDR3 DNA sequence: TGTGCCACCAGTGATTACGGCGGCTCTGGCTACACCTTC. Amino acid sequence: CATSDYGGSGYTF. The chain recombines TRBV24-1 with TRBJ1-2; no firm D call. The germline V and J ends were trimmed by 2 bases and 7 bases, with 10 bases remaining between them. Per the germline V gene, CDR1 is KGHDR and CDR2 is SFDVKD. The CDR3 has 13 residues.

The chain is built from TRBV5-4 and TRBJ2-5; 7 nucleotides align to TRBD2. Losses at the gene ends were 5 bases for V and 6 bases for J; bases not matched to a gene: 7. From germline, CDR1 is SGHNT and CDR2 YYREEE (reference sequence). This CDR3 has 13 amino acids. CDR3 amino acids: CASRNSGGKTQYF. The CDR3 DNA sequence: TGTGCCAGCAGGAATTCGGGGGGTAAGACCCAGTACTTC.

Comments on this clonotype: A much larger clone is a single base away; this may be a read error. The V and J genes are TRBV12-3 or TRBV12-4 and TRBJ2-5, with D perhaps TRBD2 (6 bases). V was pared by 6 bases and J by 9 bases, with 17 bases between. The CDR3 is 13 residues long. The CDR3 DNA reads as TGTGCCAGCAGCCAGGGTAACGGGGAGGCCCAGTACTTC. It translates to CASSQGNGEAQYF.

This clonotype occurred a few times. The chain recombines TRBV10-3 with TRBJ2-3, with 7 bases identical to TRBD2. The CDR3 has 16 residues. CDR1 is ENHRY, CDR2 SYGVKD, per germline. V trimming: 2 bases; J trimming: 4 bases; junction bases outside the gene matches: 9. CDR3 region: CAISEEIGLGADTQYF. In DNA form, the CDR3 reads TGTGCCATCAGTGAGGAGATAGGACTAGGGGCAGATACGCAGTATTTT.

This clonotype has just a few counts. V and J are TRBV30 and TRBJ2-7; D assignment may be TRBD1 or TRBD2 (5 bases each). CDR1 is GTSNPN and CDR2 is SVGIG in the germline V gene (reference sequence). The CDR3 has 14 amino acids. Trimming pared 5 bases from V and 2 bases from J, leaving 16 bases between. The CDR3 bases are TGTGCCTGGTCTCTGGCAGGGACCCCCTACGAGCAGTACTTC. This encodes CAWSLAGTPYEQYF. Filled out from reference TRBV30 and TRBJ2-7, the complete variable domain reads SQTIHQWPATLVQPVGSPLSLECTVEGTSNPNLYWYRQAAGRGLQLLFYSVGIGQISSEVPQNLSASRPQDRQFILSSKKLLLSDSGFYLCAWSLAGTPYEQYFGPGTRLTVT.

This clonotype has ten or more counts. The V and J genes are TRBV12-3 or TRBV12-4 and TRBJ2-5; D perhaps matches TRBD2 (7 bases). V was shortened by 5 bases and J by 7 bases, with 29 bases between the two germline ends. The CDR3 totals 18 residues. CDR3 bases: TGTGCCAGCAGTCCGAGCCACTCATGGGAGGGTATAGGGGGGACCCAGTACTTC. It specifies CASSPSHSWEGIGGTQYF.